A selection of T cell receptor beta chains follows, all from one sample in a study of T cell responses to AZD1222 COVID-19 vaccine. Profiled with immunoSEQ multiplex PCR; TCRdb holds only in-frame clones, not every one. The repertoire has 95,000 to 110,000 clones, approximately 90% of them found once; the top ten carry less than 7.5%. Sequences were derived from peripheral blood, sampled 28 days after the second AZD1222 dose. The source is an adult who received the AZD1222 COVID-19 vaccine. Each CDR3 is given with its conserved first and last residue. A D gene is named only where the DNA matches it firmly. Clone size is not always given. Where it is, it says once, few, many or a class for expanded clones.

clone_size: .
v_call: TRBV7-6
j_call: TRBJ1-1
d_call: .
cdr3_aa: CASSLQEGTRTEAFF
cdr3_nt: TGTGCCAGCAGCTTACAGGAGGGGACCCGAACTGAAGCTTTCTTT

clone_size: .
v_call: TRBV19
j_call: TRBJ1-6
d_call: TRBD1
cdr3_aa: CASSTTGGDNSPLHF
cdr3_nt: TGTGCCAGTAGTACCACAGGGGGCGATAATTCACCCCTCCACTTT

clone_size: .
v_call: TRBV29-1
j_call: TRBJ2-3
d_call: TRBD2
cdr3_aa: CSASGTSGESTDTQYF
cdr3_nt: TGCAGCGCCTCCGGGACTAGCGGAGAAAGCACAGATACGCAGTATTTT

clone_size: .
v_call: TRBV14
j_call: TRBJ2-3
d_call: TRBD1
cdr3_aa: CASSLWTGVADTQYF
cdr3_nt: TGTGCCAGCAGCCTGTGGACAGGGGTAGCGGATACGCAGTATTTT

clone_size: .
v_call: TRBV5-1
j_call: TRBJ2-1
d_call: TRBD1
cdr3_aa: CASSLGDRGNEQFF
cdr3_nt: TGCGCCAGCAGCTTGGGGGACAGGGGTAATGAGCAGTTCTTC

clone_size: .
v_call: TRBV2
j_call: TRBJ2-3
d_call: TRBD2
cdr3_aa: CASSLTSGSTDTQYF
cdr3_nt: TGTGCCAGCAGTCTGACTAGCGGGAGCACAGATACGCAGTATTTT

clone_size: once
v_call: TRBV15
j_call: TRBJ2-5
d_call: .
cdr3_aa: CAIGPTPTQYF
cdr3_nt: TGTGCCATAGGGCCCACCCCGACCCAGTACTTC

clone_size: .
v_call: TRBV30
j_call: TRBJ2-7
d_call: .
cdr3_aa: CAWSVIGGGDEQYF
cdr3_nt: TGTGCCTGGAGTGTGATCGGGGGCGGGGACGAGCAGTACTTC

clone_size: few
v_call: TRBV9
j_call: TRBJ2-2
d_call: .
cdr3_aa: CASSPSAGTTGELFF
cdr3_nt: TGTGCCAGCAGCCCTAGTGCAGGGACCACCGGGGAGCTGTTTTTT

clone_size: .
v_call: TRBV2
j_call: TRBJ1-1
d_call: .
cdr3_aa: CASRGTNMNTEAFF
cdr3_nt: TGTGCCAGCAGAGGGACAAACATGAACACTGAAGCTTTCTTT

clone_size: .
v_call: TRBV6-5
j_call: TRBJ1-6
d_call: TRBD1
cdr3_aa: CASRRDSRNSPLHF
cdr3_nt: TGTGCCAGCAGGCGGGACAGTCGGAATTCACCCCTCCACTTT

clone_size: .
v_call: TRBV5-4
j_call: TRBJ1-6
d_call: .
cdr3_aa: CASSSEGGNSPLHF
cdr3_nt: TGTGCCAGCAGCTCGGAGGGAGGGAATTCACCCCTCCACTTT

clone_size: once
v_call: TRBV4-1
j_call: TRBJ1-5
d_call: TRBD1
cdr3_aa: CASSQRTGDQPQHF
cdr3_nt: TGCGCCAGCAGCCAGAGGACAGGGGATCAGCCCCAGCATTTT

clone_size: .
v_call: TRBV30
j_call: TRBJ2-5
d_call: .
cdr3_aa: CAWSVNREETQYF
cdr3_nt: TGTGCCTGGAGTGTAAACAGGGAAGAGACCCAGTACTTC

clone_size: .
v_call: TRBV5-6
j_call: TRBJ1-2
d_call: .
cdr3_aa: CASSVMDYGYTF
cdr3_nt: TGTGCCAGCAGCGTCATGGACTATGGCTACACCTTC